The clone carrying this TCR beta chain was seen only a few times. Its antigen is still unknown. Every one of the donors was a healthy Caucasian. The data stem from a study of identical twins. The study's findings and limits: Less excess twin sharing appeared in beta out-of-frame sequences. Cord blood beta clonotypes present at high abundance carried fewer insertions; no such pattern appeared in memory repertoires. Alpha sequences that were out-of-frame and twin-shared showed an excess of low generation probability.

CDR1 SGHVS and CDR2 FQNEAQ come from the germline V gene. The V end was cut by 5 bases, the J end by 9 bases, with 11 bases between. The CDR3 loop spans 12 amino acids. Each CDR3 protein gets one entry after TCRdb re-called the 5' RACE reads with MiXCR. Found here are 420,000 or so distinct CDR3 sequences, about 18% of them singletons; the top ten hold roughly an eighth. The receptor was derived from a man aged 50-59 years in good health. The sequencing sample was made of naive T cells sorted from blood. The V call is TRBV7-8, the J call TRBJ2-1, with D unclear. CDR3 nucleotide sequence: TGTGCCAGCAGCCCTAGACCCTTTGAGCAGTTCTTC. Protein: CASSPRPFEQFF.